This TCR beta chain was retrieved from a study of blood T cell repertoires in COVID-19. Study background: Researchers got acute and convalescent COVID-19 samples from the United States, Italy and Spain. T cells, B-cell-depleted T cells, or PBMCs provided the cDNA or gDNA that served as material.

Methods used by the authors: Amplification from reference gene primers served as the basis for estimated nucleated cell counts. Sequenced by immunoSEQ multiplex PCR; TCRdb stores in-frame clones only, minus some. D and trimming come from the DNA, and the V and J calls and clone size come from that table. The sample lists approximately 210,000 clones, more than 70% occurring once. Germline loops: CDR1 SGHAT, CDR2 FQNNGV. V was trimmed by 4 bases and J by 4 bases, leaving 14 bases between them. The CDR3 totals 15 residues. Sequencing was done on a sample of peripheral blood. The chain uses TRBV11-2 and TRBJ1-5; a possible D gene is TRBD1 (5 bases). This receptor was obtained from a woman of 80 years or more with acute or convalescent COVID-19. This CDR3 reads CASSSHPGQNQPQHF. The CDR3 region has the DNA TGTGCCAGCAGCTCCCACCCAGGGCAAAATCAGCCCCAGCATTTT.